The source of this T cell receptor beta chain is a study of blood T cell repertoires in COVID-19. The CDR3 spans 14 residues. Looked up from germline, CDR1 is LNHDA and CDR2 is SQIVND (reference sequence). V trimming: 10 bases; J trimming: 0 bases; junction bases outside the gene matches: 4. Original data processing: Reference gene primer amplification yielded estimated nucleated cell counts. The assay was immunoSEQ multiplex PCR, and TCRdb's table has in-frame clones only and misses some. V, J and clone size are taken as reported in that table, and D and trimming were inferred from the DNA itself. The sample has around 170,000 clones; less than 90% are singletons. Those enrolled, adults aged roughly 18 to 100 years, came from roughly 23 US areas. Assignments of participants to cohorts depended upon their own reported clinical history.

The TCR sequence derives from a woman in her forties or fifties who had recovered from COVID-19. The V gene is TRBV19, the J gene TRBJ2-1; 9 bases align to TRBD1. Sequenced: PBMCs or T cells enriched from blood (not recorded which). CDR3 in amino acids: CATKGQGSYNEQFF. The DNA for the CDR3 is TGTGCCACCAAGGGACAGGGCTCCTACAATGAGCAGTTCTTC.